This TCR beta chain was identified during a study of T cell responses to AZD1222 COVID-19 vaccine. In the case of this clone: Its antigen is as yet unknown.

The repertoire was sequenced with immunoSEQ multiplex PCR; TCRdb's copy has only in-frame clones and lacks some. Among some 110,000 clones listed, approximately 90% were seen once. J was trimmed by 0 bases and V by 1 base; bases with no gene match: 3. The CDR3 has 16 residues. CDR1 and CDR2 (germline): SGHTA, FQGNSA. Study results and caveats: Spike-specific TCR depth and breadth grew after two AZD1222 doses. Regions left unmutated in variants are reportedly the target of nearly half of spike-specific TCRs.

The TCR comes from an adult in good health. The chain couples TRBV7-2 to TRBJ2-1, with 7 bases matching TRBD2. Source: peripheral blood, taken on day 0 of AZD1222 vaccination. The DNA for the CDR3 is TGTGCCAGCAGCTTAGTGGGGGGGTCCTCCTACAATGAGCAGTTCTTC. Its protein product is CASSLVGGSSYNEQFF. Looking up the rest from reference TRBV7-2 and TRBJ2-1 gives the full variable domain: GAGVSQSPSNKVTEKGKDVELRCDPISGHTALYWYRQSLGQGLEFLIYFQGNSAPDKSGLPSDRFSAERTGGSVSTLTIQRTQQEDSAVYLCASSLVGGSSYNEQFFGPGTRLTVL.